Shown below are 18 T cell receptor beta chains from a single sample sequenced in a study of shared clonotypes between healthy human individuals. Generated by immunoSEQ multiplex PCR, the TCRdb table keeps only in-frame clones and is missing some. Of 550,000 to 850,000 clones listed, 72% are singletons. Sequencing was performed on memory CD4+ T cells sorted from blood. Indicated subset: CD45RA-negative fraction. The source of these receptors is a woman younger than 45 in good health.

This clone has a single count. The chain combines TRBV5-4 with TRBJ1-1; the match to TRBD1 covers 9 bases. This CDR3 has 15 amino acids. V gave up 0 bases and J gave up 1 base; unmatched junction bases: 1. Germline values: CDR1 SGHNT, CDR2 YYREEE (reference sequence). This CDR3 is CASSLGDRANTEAFF. The CDR3 nucleotides are TGTGCCAGCAGCTTGGGGGACAGGGCGAACACTGAAGCTTTCTTT.

This rearrangement joins TRBV5-1 to TRBJ2-7, with D possibly called TRBD1 or TRBD2 (5 bases each). The V gene's germline CDR1 is SGHRS and CDR2 YFSETQ. There are 14 residues in the CDR3. V dropped 4 bases and J dropped 6 bases, with 17 bases sitting between them. The CDR3 DNA follows: TGCGCCAGCAGCCCAGCCGGGACCCTGCGCGAGCAGTACTTC. This translates into CASSPAGTLREQYF.

The V call is TRBV6-5, the J call TRBJ1-1; D might be TRBD1 (5 bases). Germline loops: CDR1 MNHEY, CDR2 SVGAGI. The V end was cut by 0 bases, the J end by 6 bases, with 14 bases between. This CDR3 is 15 amino acids long. The DNA for the CDR3 is TGTGCCAGCAGTTACTCGAGCCAAGGGGTCCCTGAAGCTTTCTTT. Translating gives CASSYSSQGVPEAFF.

Notes on this clone: The sample has other DNA sequences that encode this CDR3 too. The genes are TRBV19 and TRBJ2-1, with 9 bases lining up with TRBD1. Germline loops: CDR1 LNHDA, CDR2 SQIVND (reference sequence). The CDR3 totals 14 residues. The V and J ends lost 7 bases and 1 base, in that order; junction bases with no gene match: 2. CDR3 in amino acids: CASTGTGSYNEQFF. Written as DNA, the CDR3 is TGTGCCAGTACCGGGACAGGGTCCTACAATGAGCAGTTCTTC.

This clone was detected only once. The CDR3 loop reads CASRPDRGLGGYTF. The DNA for the CDR3 is TGTGCCAGCAGACCGGACAGGGGGCTTGGTGGCTACACCTTC. The rearrangement joins TRBV2 to TRBJ1-2; the match to TRBD1 covers 11 bases. CDR3 length: 14 amino acids. Germline V gene data show CDR1 as SNHLY and CDR2 as FYNNEI. V lost 6 bases to trimming and J lost 7 bases; unmatched junction nucleotides: 7.

The chain joins TRBV19 to TRBJ2-5; possibly TRBD1 for D (5 bases). In germline, CDR1 is LNHDA, CDR2 SQIVND (reference sequence). The V end was cut by 10 bases, the J end by 0 bases, with 12 bases between. The CDR3 is 13 amino acids. The DNA of the CDR3 is TGTGCCACTAAACAGGTTAACCAAGAGACCCAGTACTTC. It codes for CATKQVNQETQYF.

This clone was found a few times. V and J are TRBV29-1 and TRBJ2-1; 11 nucleotides match TRBD2. Germline-derived CDR1 and CDR2 are SQVTM and ANQGSEA. The CDR3 has 13 amino acids. With 6 bases clipped from V and 4 bases from J, the junction kept 2 bases outside the gene matches. The CDR3 nucleotides are TGCAGCGTCGCTAGCGGGAGGTACAATGAGCAGTTCTTC. It encodes CSVASGRYNEQFF.

The chain is built from TRBV19 and TRBJ1-5, with D uncertain. V was pared by 5 bases and J by 0 bases, with 8 bases between. Germline V gene sequence: CDR1 LNHDA, CDR2 SQIVND (reference sequence). This CDR3 contains 14 residues. The CDR3 sequence is CASSPLDSNQPQHF. In nucleotides, the CDR3 is TGTGCCAGTAGTCCCCTGGATAGCAATCAGCCCCAGCATTTT.

CDR3 sequence (DNA): TGTGCCAGTAGTATAGATCAAGGGGGCCATGTCTTTCAGCCCCAGCATTTT. Protein product: CASSIDQGGHVFQPQHF. V usage is TRBV19 and J usage is TRBJ1-5; the match to TRBD1 covers 7 bases. This CDR3 comprises 17 residues. V lost 0 bases and J lost 6; bases outside the gene matches: 11. Germline V gene data show CDR1 as LNHDA and CDR2 as SQIVND (reference sequence).

V gene TRBV27 combines with J gene TRBJ2-7; TRBD2 aligns across 8 bases. The length of the CDR3 is 15 residues. Germline values: CDR1 MNHEY, CDR2 SMNVEV (reference sequence). V lost 4 bases, J lost 0 bases, and 5 bases stayed unmatched. CDR3 sequence (DNA): TGTGCCAGCAGTTCACTAGCGGAGAGCTCCTACGAGCAGTACTTC. Translated, it gives CASSSLAESSYEQYF.

This chain links TRBV4-2 with TRBJ2-7; TRBD2 matches at 12 bases. CDR1 and CDR2 (germline): LGHNA, YNFKEQ. The CDR3 spans 15 residues. Trimming cost V 4 bases and J 4 bases; bases outside gene matches: 5. The CDR3, as DNA: TGTGCCAGCAGCCCTCGGACTAGCGGGGCTTACGAGCAGTACTTC. Amino acids: CASSPRTSGAYEQYF.

The gene calls are TRBV5-5 and TRBJ1-4; D is uncertain. Trimming shortened V by 2 bases and J by 0 bases, and 11 bases separated the two germline ends. Germline lookup yields CDR1 SGHKS and CDR2 YYEKEE (reference sequence). The CDR3 sequence is 16 residues long. CDR3 nucleotide sequence: TGTGCCAGCAGCTTTCTCCATTCCACAACTAATGAAAAACTGTTTTTT. This translates into CASSFLHSTTNEKLFF.

This clone has only a few counts. The V call is TRBV10-3, the J call TRBJ2-3; D may be TRBD1 or TRBD2 (5 bases each). CDR1 ENHRY and CDR2 SYGVKD come from the germline V gene. V lost 0 bases to trimming and J lost 9 bases, with 13 bases between them. The CDR3 has 14 residues. The CDR3 sequence: CAISESIGTDTQYF. CDR3 nucleotides: TGTGCCATCAGTGAGTCGATAGGGACGGACACGCAGTATTTT.

Comment on this clone: Other nucleotide sequences in the sample specify the same CDR3. The rearrangement uses TRBV20-1 and TRBJ1-2; D is possibly TRBD1 (5 bases). Germline V CDR1 and CDR2: DFQATT, SNEGSKA (reference sequence). V lost 3 bases, J lost 6 bases, and 5 bases lay in between. The CDR3 contains 10 residues. The CDR3 sequence is CSARGDGYTF. The CDR3 DNA sequence: TGCAGTGCTAGGGGGGATGGCTACACCTTC.

The rearrangement uses TRBV11-2 and TRBJ2-1; D perhaps matches TRBD2 (6 bases). This CDR3 region has 18 residues. Trimming shortened V by 4 bases and J by 1 base, and 20 bases separated the two germline ends. The germline V gene encodes CDR1 SGHAT and CDR2 FQNNGV. CDR3 sequence: CASSSSLTGVRSYNEQFF. CDR3 nucleotide sequence: TGTGCCAGCAGCTCCTCTTTGACGGGGGTTCGGTCCTACAATGAGCAGTTCTTC.

J is TRBJ2-3 and V is TRBV28; D not resolved. CDR1 is MDHEN, CDR2 SYDVKM, per germline. The ends were cut back, 11 bases at V and 0 bases at J, with 12 bases in the middle. CDR3 size: 13 residues. The CDR3 DNA reads as TGTGCCTTCCGACTTAAAAGCACAGATACGCAGTATTTT. Translating gives CAFRLKSTDTQYF.

CDR3 amino acids: CSVPIRGDTEAFF. DNA for the CDR3: TGCAGCGTTCCCATCAGGGGGGACACTGAAGCTTTCTTT. The rearrangement links TRBV29-1 to TRBJ1-1; 7 nucleotides align to TRBD1. The CDR3 has 13 residues. Germline V gene lookup returns CDR1 SQVTM and CDR2 ANQGSEA. After removal of 5 bases from V and 3 bases from J, the junction contained 6 bases not matched to a gene.

This clone was seen a handful of times. This rearrangement joins TRBV5-1 to TRBJ1-4; 8 nucleotides agree with TRBD1. Per the germline V gene, CDR1 is SGHRS and CDR2 is YFSETQ. This CDR3 spans 15 amino acids. The trim removed 4 bases at V and 1 base at J, leaving 3 bases unmatched. The CDR3 reads CASSVGQGTNEKLFF. CDR3 nucleotides: TGCGCCAGCAGCGTTGGACAGGGAACTAATGAAAAACTGTTTTTT.